The TCR beta chain described here comes from a study of identical twins' blood T cells. As for the study in general: Approximately 50 million reads covered roughly 6 alpha-chain and roughly 6 beta-chain libraries. Study outcomes and limitations: Twins shared more top CDR3 clonotypes than unrelated donors did. Mainly, cloneset size products determined shared clonotypes, twins included.

Germline V gene data show CDR1 as MNHEY and CDR2 as SVGEGT. The CDR3 totals 15 residues. V dropped 0 bases and J dropped 6 bases, with 11 bases sitting between them. TCRdb fed the 5' RACE reads into MiXCR, producing one record per CDR3 protein. The top ten hold 5.5% to 6.5% of the sample, which has hundreds of thousands of distinct CDR3 sequences, 25% to 35% seen once. Donors were six healthy women in three monozygous twin pairs. There are many counts of this clonotype. Its antigen is unidentified. This TCR was recovered from a woman aged 18-49 years in good health. Material for sequencing was PBMCs. This sequence joins TRBV6-2 or TRBV6-3 and TRBJ2-2; D might be TRBD1 (5 bases). CDR3 DNA: TGTGCCAGCAGTTACTCGACCCGCAGGGCCGGGGAGCTGTTTTTT. Residues: CASSYSTRRAGELFF.